Each of the 31 T cell receptor beta chains below was sequenced from the same sample in a study of CD8 T cells in Susac syndrome (dated 2019 in TCRdb). Library construction relied on the immunoSEQ multiplex PCR assay. RNA was extracted with the RNeasy kit and 0.5 to 1 ug was reverse transcribed using random hexamers. TCRdb passed the public sequencing reads through fastp at Q25 and MiXCR, retaining productive beta sequences. Here each entry gathers all rows of one CDR3 protein and keeps the most common genes and DNA. In this sample the table shows 150,000 to 200,000 distinct CDR3 sequences, 85% to 95% of which occur a single time. Roughly 0.13% of the sample is held by the ten biggest clonotypes. The material sequenced was CD4+ T cells from PBMCs. The receptor set was obtained from a human donor in good health.

The chain employs TRBV7-2 and TRBJ2-5; TRBD2 agrees at 12 bases. CDR3 length: 16 residues. After removal of 1 base from V and 5 bases from J, the junction contained 5 bases not matched to a gene. Germline-derived CDR1 and CDR2 are SGHTA and FQGNSA. As DNA, the CDR3 is TGTGCCAGCAGCTTAGGGGGACTAGCGGGTAGGGAGACCCAGTACTTC. It specifies CASSLGGLAGRETQYF.

This chain uses TRBV3-1 with TRBJ1-3, with D hard to call. Trimming cost V 4 bases and J 3 bases, with 10 bases left between them. The germline gives CDR1 LGHDT, CDR2 YNNKEL (reference sequence). This CDR3 spans 14 amino acids. Here the CDR3 reads CASSPREGGNTIYF. In DNA, the CDR3 is TGTGCCAGCAGCCCGAGGGAAGGTGGAAACACCATATATTTT.

The rearrangement uses TRBV6-6 and TRBJ2-7; D is possibly TRBD1 (5 bases). This CDR3 comprises 15 residues. V gave up 2 bases and J gave up 3 bases, with 14 bases separating them. The germline gives CDR1 MNHNY, CDR2 SVGAGI (reference sequence). The CDR3 sequence: CASSYETGWGYEQYF. The CDR3 DNA reads as TGTGCCAGCAGTTACGAAACAGGCTGGGGCTACGAGCAGTACTTC.

V gene TRBV24-1 combines with J gene TRBJ1-2; possible D gene TRBD1, 6 bases. CDR3 length equals 14 residues. Trimming removed 2 bases from V and 6 bases from J, with 12 bases in between. Germline CDR1 and CDR2: KGHDR and SFDVKD. CDR3 sequence (DNA): TGTGCCACCAGTGATTCGGAGGGGGTCCATGGCTACACCTTC. Protein product: CATSDSEGVHGYTF.

This clonotype showed up just once. The chain combines TRBV3-1 with TRBJ2-7, with D possibly TRBD2 on 5 matching bases. Germline V gene sequence: CDR1 LGHDT, CDR2 YNNKEL (reference sequence). The ends were cut back, 3 bases at V and 6 bases at J, with 12 bases in the middle. The CDR3 loop spans 13 amino acids. The CDR3 region has the DNA TGTGCCAGCAGCCACTATCTAGCTTTCGAGCAGTACTTC. Its protein is CASSHYLAFEQYF.

The gene calls are TRBV18 and TRBJ2-7; perhaps TRBD2 as D (6 bases). The CDR3 loop spans 15 amino acids. CDR1 is KGHSH and CDR2 is LQKENI in the germline V gene. V lost 3 bases and J lost 1, with 13 bases in between. The CDR3 coding sequence is TGTGCCAGCTCACCCAGGGATGGGGGGTCCTACGAGCAGTACTTC. Translation gives CASSPRDGGSYEQYF.

This rearrangement joins TRBV5-4 to TRBJ2-1; tentative D call: TRBD2 (6 bases). From germline, CDR1 is SGHNT and CDR2 YYREEE (reference sequence). V lost 1 base and J 6 bases, leaving 14 bases between the germline ends. This CDR3 contains 15 residues. Written as DNA, the CDR3 is TGTGCCAGCAGCTTGACGTTATCCGGGGGCAATGAGCAGTTCTTC. Translation gives CASSLTLSGGNEQFF.

The V gene is TRBV13, the J gene TRBJ1-1; D might be TRBD1 (5 bases). CDR3 length: 17 amino acids. Germline lookup yields CDR1 PRHDT and CDR2 FYEKMQ (reference sequence). Between the trimmed V and J ends, which lost 10 bases and 5 bases, there was a span of 29 bases. This CDR3 reads CATPGEIRWRGETEAFF. The CDR3 nucleotides are TGTGCCACTCCCGGAGAGATCCGGTGGAGAGGGGAGACTGAAGCTTTCTTT. Complete variable domain (other parts from reference TRBV13 and TRBJ1-1): AAGVIQSPRHLIKEKRETATLKCYPIPRHDTVYWYQQGPGQDPQFLISFYEKMQSDKGSIPDRFSAQQFSDYHSELNMSSLELGDSALYFCATPGEIRWRGETEAFFGQGTRLTVV.

This chain links TRBV3-1 with TRBJ1-5, with D possibly being TRBD1 (5 bases). The CDR3 totals 14 residues. CDR1 and CDR2 from the germline V gene are LGHDT and YNNKEL (reference sequence). V lost 1 base, J lost 7 bases, and 11 bases lay in between. DNA of the CDR3: TGTGCCAGCAGCCAAGGGAGGACACAACAGCCCCAGCATTTT. Protein product: CASSQGRTQQPQHF.

This clonotype was counted once. The J gene is TRBJ1-2, the V gene TRBV7-9; D not resolved. CDR1 SEHNR and CDR2 FQNEAQ come from the germline V gene (reference sequence). Between the trimmed V and J ends, which lost 4 bases and 3 bases, there was a span of 15 bases. This CDR3 is built from 15 residues. The CDR3: CASSSSGSEDYGYTF. Written as DNA, the CDR3 is TGTGCCAGCAGCTCCTCGGGCTCCGAGGACTATGGCTACACCTTC.

This chain uses TRBV2 with TRBJ2-2, with 12 bases matching TRBD2. Unmatched junction bases numbered 6, after V lost 10 bases and J lost 0 bases. Germline V gene sequence: CDR1 SNHLY, CDR2 FYNNEI. This CDR3 comprises 16 residues. CDR3 residues: CAIPTSGGANTGELFF. CDR3 in DNA: TGTGCCATTCCGACTAGCGGGGGCGCGAACACCGGGGAGCTGTTTTTT.

The V call is TRBV6-1, the J call TRBJ1-4; no firm D call. The germline V gene has CDR1 MNHNS and CDR2 SASEGT. V lost 11 bases, J lost 10 bases, and 23 bases lay in between. CDR3 length equals 14 residues. CDR3 amino acids: CACLAREGKGKLFF. The CDR3 DNA sequence: TGTGCCTGCCTAGCCCGGGAGGGTAAAGGAAAACTGTTTTTT.

This sequence joins TRBV9 and TRBJ2-2, with no clear D. V shed 7 bases and J shed 1 base, with 14 bases lying between them. CDR3 length: 15 residues. Germline V lookup: CDR1 SGDLS, CDR2 YYNGEE. The CDR3 spells CASSSGPLNTGELFF. The CDR3 DNA follows: TGTGCCAGCTCCTCCGGGCCTTTGAACACCGGGGAGCTGTTTTTT.

The rearrangement joins TRBV10-3 to TRBJ2-5, with 11 bases identical to TRBD2. In germline, CDR1 is ENHRY, CDR2 SYGVKD. CDR3 length equals 16 residues. V lost 7 bases, J lost 2 bases, and 9 bases stayed unmatched. The CDR3 bases are TGTGCCATCATGGGTTCACTAGCGGGGGATCAAGAGACCCAGTACTTC. Amino acids: CAIMGSLAGDQETQYF.

The genes are TRBV20-1 and TRBJ2-7; D is tentatively TRBD1 or TRBD2 (5 bases each). The CDR3 consists of 12 residues. Trimming took off 1 base at V and 2 bases at J, with 6 bases between the two ends. The V gene's germline CDR1 is DFQATT and CDR2 SNEGSKA (reference sequence). The CDR3 nucleotides read TGCAGTGCTAGAGGGGGGACCTACGAGCAGTACTTC. Residues: CSARGGTYEQYF.

The J gene is TRBJ2-2, the V gene TRBV9; D might be TRBD1 (5 bases). V gave up 6 bases and J gave up 3 bases, with 12 bases separating them. Germline V CDR1 and CDR2: SGDLS, YYNGEE. CDR3 length: 14 residues. CDR3 sequence reads: CASTHRYDTGELFF. The CDR3, as DNA: TGTGCCAGCACCCACAGGTACGACACCGGGGAGCTGTTTTTT.

V and J are TRBV27 and TRBJ2-3, with D tentatively TRBD2 (7 bases). With 3 bases removed from V and 4 bases from J, the gap between germline ends came to 14 bases. Germline V gene sequence: CDR1 MNHEY, CDR2 SMNVEV (reference sequence). The CDR3 totals 15 residues. CDR3 loop: CASSFGGPRSDTQYF. The DNA for the CDR3 is TGTGCCAGCAGTTTCGGGGGGCCTAGGTCAGATACGCAGTATTTT.

The V and J genes are TRBV6-1 and TRBJ1-5; 7 positions match TRBD1. The CDR3 runs 16 residues. The V gene's germline CDR1 is MNHNS and CDR2 SASEGT. With 5 bases clipped from V and 0 bases from J, the junction kept 7 bases outside the gene matches. CDR3 in DNA: TGTGCCAGCAGTCGGACAGGATCAAATAGCAATCAGCCCCAGCATTTT. Amino acids: CASSRTGSNSNQPQHF.

V is TRBV30 and J is TRBJ1-2; no reliable D call. The V gene's germline CDR1 is GTSNPN and CDR2 SVGIG (reference sequence). V was pared by 3 bases and J by 4 bases, with 15 bases between. The CDR3 is 14 residues long. The CDR3 nucleotides are TGTGCCTGGAGCCCGGGAGGCCGCTCCTATGGCTACACCTTC. Protein product: CAWSPGGRSYGYTF.

The chain employs TRBV6-4 and TRBJ1-5; D is uncertain. From germline, CDR1 is MRHNA and CDR2 SNTAGT. V lost 2 bases and J 3 bases, leaving 5 bases between the germline ends. The CDR3 sequence is 13 residues long. CDR3 in DNA: TGTGCCAGCAGTGACACGTACAATCAGCCCCAGCATTTT. Translation: CASSDTYNQPQHF.

The chain carries TRBV3-1 and TRBJ1-3, with TRBD1 identical over 8 bases. V lost 4 bases to trimming and J lost 4 bases; unmatched junction nucleotides: 3. CDR1 and CDR2 from the germline V gene are LGHDT and YNNKEL (reference sequence). The CDR3 runs to 14 residues. This chain's CDR3 is CASSPRDRGNTIYF. The CDR3 DNA reads TGTGCCAGCAGCCCCCGGGACAGGGGAAACACCATATATTTT.

The V call is TRBV7-6, the J call TRBJ2-1; no firm D call. Germline CDR1 and CDR2: SGHVS and FNYEAQ. V lost 7 bases and J lost 8, with 15 bases in between. The CDR3 loop spans 13 amino acids. In DNA, the CDR3 is TGTGCCAGCACCCTCGGCCGTACCGATGAGCAGTTCTTC. Translating it yields CASTLGRTDEQFF.

The chain is built from TRBV3-1 and TRBJ2-3; D possibly corresponds to TRBD2 (7 bases). V lost 4 bases and J 9 bases, leaving 20 bases between the germline ends. Germline V CDR1 and CDR2: LGHDT, YNNKEL (reference sequence). The CDR3 is 15 amino acids. In nucleotides, the CDR3 is TGTGCCAGCAGCCCACCATGGGGAGGGCAGGGGACGCAGTATTTT. Translated, it gives CASSPPWGGQGTQYF.

The sample holds one count of this clonotype. The chain has TRBV7-2 and TRBJ1-1; D is uncertain. CDR3 length: 13 amino acids. Trimming took 5 bases from V and 3 from J, leaving 10 bases between them. Germline CDR1 reads SGHTA; CDR2 reads FQGNSA. In DNA form, the CDR3 reads TGTGCCAGCAGCATTGGACGGGACACTGAAGCTTTCTTT. Its translation is CASSIGRDTEAFF.

The rearrangement joins TRBV5-4 to TRBJ2-7; D may be TRBD1 (5 bases). V was shortened by 5 bases and J by 6 bases, with 15 bases between the two germline ends. This CDR3 comprises 13 residues. CDR1 is SGHNT, CDR2 YYREEE, per germline (reference sequence). The CDR3 nucleotides are TGTGCCAGCAGGACAGACCCTAAGCGCGAGCAGTACTTC. This encodes CASRTDPKREQYF.

V gene TRBV5-1 combines with J gene TRBJ1-2; 8 bases are shared with TRBD1. The CDR3 is 15 amino acids. Germline CDR1 SGHRS, CDR2 YFSETQ. Trimming took 4 bases from V and 4 from J; bases not matched to a gene: 9. CDR3 DNA sequence: TGCGCCAGCAGCCGCCCGACAGGGGACGGCTATGGCTACACCTTC. This translates into CASSRPTGDGYGYTF.

This rearrangement joins TRBV20-1 to TRBJ1-2; D might be TRBD1 (5 bases). V dropped 2 bases and J dropped 0 bases, with 10 bases sitting between them. In germline, CDR1 is DFQATT, CDR2 SNEGSKA (reference sequence). The CDR3 extends over 14 amino acids. CDR3 DNA sequence: TGCAGTGCTAGAAGACAGAGTACTAACTATGGCTACACCTTC. This encodes CSARRQSTNYGYTF.

The chain employs TRBV3-1 and TRBJ2-7; 7 nucleotides agree with TRBD1. CDR1 LGHDT and CDR2 YNNKEL come from the germline V gene (reference sequence). Trimming took 0 bases from V and 6 from J; bases not matched to a gene: 2. This CDR3 spans 13 amino acids. CDR3 nucleotides: TGTGCCAGCAGCCAAGATTGGGACAGCGAGCAGTACTTC. This sequence encodes CASSQDWDSEQYF.

This chain joins TRBV5-1 and TRBJ2-7; the match to TRBD1 covers 9 bases. J lost 5 bases, V lost 1 base, and 7 bases had no gene match. CDR3 size: 15 residues. Germline V gene lookup returns CDR1 SGHRS and CDR2 YFSETQ. This CDR3 reads CASSLWGQGYDEQYF. CDR3 in DNA: TGCGCCAGCAGCTTGTGGGGACAGGGATACGACGAGCAGTACTTC.

The chain combines TRBV4-1 with TRBJ2-3; TRBD2 matches at 12 bases. V was clipped by 0 bases and J by 6 bases; unmatched bases: 7. CDR1 is MGHRA and CDR2 is YSYEKL in the germline V gene. The CDR3 extends over 17 amino acids. In DNA, the CDR3 is TGCGCCAGCAGCCAAGAAGGAGGGCTAGCGGGGGGGGATACGCAGTATTTT. It is translated as CASSQEGGLAGGDTQYF.

The chain recombines TRBV27 with TRBJ2-3; D is tentatively TRBD1 or TRBD2 (5 bases each). The CDR3 loop spans 14 amino acids. The V gene lost 3 bases and the J gene lost 3 bases, with 10 bases spanning the gap. Germline CDR1 and CDR2: MNHEY and SMNVEV (reference sequence). The CDR3 nucleotides read TGTGCCAGCAGTTTTCTGGGACCTACAGATACGCAGTATTTT. It encodes CASSFLGPTDTQYF.